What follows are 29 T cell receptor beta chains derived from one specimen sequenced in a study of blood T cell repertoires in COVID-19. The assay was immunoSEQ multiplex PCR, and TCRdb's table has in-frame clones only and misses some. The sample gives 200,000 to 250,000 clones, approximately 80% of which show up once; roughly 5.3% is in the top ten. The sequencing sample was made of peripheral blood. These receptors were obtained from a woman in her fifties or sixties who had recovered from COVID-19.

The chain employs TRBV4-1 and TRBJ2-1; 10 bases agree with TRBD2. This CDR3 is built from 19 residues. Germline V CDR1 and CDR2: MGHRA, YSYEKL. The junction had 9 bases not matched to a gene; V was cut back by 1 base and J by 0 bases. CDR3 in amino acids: CASSQGRLAGVSSYNEQFF. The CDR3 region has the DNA TGCGCCAGCAGCCAAGGTAGGCTAGCGGGGGTCAGCTCCTACAATGAGCAGTTCTTC.

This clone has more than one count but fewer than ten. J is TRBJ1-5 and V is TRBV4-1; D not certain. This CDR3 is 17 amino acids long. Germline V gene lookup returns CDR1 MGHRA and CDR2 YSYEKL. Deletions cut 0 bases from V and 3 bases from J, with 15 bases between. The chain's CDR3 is CASSQDPPLQSNQPQHF. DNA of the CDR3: TGCGCCAGCAGCCAAGATCCCCCCTTGCAGTCCAATCAGCCCCAGCATTTT.

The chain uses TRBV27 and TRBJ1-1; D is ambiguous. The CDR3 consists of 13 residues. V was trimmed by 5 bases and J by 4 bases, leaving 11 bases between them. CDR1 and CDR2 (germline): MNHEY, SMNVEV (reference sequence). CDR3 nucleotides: TGTGCCAGCAGTCCCCGGGTCGGCACTGAAGCTTTCTTT. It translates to CASSPRVGTEAFF.

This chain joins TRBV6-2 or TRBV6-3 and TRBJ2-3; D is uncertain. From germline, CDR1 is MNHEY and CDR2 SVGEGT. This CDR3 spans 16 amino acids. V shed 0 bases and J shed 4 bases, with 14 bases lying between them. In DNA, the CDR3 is TGTGCCAGCAGTTACTCGGCTAGTAGTTTCTCAGATACGCAGTATTTT. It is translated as CASSYSASSFSDTQYF.

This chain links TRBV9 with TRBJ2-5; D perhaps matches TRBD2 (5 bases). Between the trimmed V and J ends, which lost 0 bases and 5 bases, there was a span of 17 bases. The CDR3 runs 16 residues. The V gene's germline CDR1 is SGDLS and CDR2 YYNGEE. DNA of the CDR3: TGTGCCAGCAGCGTAGAAAGCCTAGGCCTAGCCGAGACCCAGTACTTC. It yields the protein CASSVESLGLAETQYF.

The CDR3 here is CASSPTSVGANVLTF. CDR3 nucleotide sequence: TGTGCCAGCAGCCCCACCTCGGTTGGGGCCAACGTCCTGACTTTC. The chain is built from TRBV3-1 (or the pseudogene TRBV3-2) and TRBJ2-6; no clear D. V lost 4 bases to trimming and J lost 3 bases, with 10 bases between them. From germline, CDR1 is LGHDT and CDR2 YNNKEL (reference sequence). The CDR3 is 15 residues long.

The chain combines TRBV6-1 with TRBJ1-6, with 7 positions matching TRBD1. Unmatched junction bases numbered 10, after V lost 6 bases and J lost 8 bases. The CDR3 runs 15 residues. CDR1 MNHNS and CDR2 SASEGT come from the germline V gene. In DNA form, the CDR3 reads TGTGCCAGCAGCCTCGGAGAGGGGGCGGATTCACCCCTCCACTTT. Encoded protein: CASSLGEGADSPLHF.

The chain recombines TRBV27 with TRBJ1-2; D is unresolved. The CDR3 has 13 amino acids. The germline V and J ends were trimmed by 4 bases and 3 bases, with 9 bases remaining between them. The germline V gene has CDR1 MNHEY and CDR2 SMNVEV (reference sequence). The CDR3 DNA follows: TGTGCCAGCAGTTCTACAGTACACTATGGCTACACCTTC. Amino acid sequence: CASSSTVHYGYTF.

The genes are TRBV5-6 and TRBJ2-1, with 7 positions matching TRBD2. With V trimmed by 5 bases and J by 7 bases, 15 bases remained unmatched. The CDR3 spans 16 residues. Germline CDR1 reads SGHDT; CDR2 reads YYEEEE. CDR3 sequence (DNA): TGTGCCAGCAGTTTAGGGGCACCTCAGGGAGGGAATGAGCAGTTCTTC. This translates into CASSLGAPQGGNEQFF.

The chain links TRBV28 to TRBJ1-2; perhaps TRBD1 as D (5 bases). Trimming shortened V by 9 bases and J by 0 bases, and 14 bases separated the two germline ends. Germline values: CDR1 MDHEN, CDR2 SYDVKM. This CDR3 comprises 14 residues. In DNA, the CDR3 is TGTGCCAGTACTCCGATGGGGCCTAACTATGGCTACACCTTC. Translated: CASTPMGPNYGYTF.

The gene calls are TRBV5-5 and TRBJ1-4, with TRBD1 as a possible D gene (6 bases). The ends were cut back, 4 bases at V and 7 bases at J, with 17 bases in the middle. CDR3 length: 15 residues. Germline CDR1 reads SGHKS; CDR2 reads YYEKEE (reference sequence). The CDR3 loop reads CASSRGTGPAEKLFF. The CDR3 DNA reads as TGTGCCAGCAGCAGAGGAACAGGGCCGGCTGAAAAACTGTTTTTT.

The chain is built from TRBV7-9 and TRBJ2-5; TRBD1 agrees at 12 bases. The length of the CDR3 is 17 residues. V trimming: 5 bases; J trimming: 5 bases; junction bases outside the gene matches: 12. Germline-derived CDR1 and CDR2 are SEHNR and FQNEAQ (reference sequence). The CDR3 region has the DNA TGTGCCAGCAGCGACCGGGACAGGGGGCATTATCGGGAGACCCAGTACTTC. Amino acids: CASSDRDRGHYRETQYF.

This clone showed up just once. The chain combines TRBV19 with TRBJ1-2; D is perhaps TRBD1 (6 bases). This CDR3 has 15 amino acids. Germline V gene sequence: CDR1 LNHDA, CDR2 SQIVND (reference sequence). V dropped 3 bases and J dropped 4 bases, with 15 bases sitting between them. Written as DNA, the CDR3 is TGTGCCAGTAGTATCCAGGGACAAAAAACCTATGGCTACACCTTC. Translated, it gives CASSIQGQKTYGYTF. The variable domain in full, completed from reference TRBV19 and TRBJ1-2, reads DGGITQSPKYLFRKEGQNVTLSCEQNLNHDAMYWYRQDPGQGLRLIYYSQIVNDFQKGDIAEGYSVSREKKESFPLTVTSAQKNPTAFYLCASSIQGQKTYGYTFGSGTRLTVV.

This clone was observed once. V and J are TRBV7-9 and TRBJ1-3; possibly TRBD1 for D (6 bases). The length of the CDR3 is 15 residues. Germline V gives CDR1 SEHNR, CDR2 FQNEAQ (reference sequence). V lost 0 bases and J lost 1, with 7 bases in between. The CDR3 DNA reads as TGTGCCAGCAGCTTAGCGAGGGGGTCTGGAAACACCATATATTTT. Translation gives CASSLARGSGNTIYF.

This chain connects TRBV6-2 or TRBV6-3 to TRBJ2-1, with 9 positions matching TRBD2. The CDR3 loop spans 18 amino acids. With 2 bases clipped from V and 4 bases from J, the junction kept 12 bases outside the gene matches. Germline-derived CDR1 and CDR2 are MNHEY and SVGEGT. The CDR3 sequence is CASSYPKRGAHLYNEQFF. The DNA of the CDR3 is TGTGCCAGCAGTTACCCGAAGCGGGGGGCCCACCTTTACAATGAGCAGTTCTTC.

Here the CDR3 DNA reads TGTGCCAGCAGTTCCCGCCTTCGGGACAGGCGTGAGAATGGCTACACCTTC. Its translation: CASSSRLRDRRENGYTF. The chain recombines TRBV27 with TRBJ1-2; 8 nucleotides align to TRBD1. After removal of 4 bases from V and 6 bases from J, the junction contained 16 bases not matched to a gene. The CDR3 spans 17 residues. Germline CDR1 reads MNHEY; CDR2 reads SMNVEV (reference sequence).

DNA of the CDR3: TGTGCCTGGGATCCCCAGGATAACTATGGCTACACCTTC. Protein: CAWDPQDNYGYTF. V and J are TRBV30 and TRBJ1-2; the D is unclear. The CDR3 is 13 amino acids. Germline V gives CDR1 GTSNPN, CDR2 SVGIG (reference sequence). V lost 5 bases and J 1 base, leaving 11 bases between the germline ends.

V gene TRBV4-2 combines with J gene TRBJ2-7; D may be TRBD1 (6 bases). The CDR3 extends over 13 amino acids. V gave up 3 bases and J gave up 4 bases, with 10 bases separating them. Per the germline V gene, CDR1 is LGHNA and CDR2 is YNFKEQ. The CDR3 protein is CASSQEQGYEQYF. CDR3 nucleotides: TGTGCCAGCAGCCAGGAACAGGGTTACGAGCAGTACTTC.

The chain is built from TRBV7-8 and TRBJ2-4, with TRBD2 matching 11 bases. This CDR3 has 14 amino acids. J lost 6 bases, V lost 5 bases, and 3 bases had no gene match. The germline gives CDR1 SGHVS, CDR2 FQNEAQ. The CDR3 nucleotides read TGTGCCAGCAGCATTAGCGGGGGGGCAAACATTCAGTACTTC. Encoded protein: CASSISGGANIQYF.

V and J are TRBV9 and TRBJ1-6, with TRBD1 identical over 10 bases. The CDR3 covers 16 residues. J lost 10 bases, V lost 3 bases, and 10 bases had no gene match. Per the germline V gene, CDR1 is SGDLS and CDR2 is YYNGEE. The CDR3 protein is CASSALGTGVSSPLHF. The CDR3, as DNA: TGTGCCAGCAGCGCCCTCGGGACAGGGGTAAGCTCACCCCTCCACTTT.

The DNA for the CDR3 is TGTGCCAGCAGTTTTCACTTCGGACAGTTGAACACCGGGGAGCTGTTTTTT. Protein sequence: CASSFHFGQLNTGELFF. The rearrangement links TRBV27 to TRBJ2-2, with a tentative D call TRBD1 (6 bases). The CDR3 contains 17 residues. Trimming removed 3 bases at V and 1 base at J, with 15 bases between. In germline, CDR1 is MNHEY, CDR2 SMNVEV (reference sequence).

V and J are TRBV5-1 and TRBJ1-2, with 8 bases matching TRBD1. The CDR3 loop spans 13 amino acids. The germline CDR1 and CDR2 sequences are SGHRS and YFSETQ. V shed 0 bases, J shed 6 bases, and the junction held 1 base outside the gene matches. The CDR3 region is CASSLETGDGYTF. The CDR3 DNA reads TGCGCCAGCAGCTTGGAGACAGGGGATGGCTACACCTTC.

The CDR3 reads CASSPPRGYEQYF. CDR3 nucleotides: TGCGCCAGCAGCCCACCGCGGGGGTATGAGCAGTACTTC. This chain connects TRBV5-1 to TRBJ2-7; 7 nucleotides agree with TRBD2. This CDR3 region has 13 residues. Germline-derived CDR1 and CDR2 are SGHRS and YFSETQ. Germline trimming cut 4 bases from V and 7 bases from J; bases unmatched to any gene: 8.

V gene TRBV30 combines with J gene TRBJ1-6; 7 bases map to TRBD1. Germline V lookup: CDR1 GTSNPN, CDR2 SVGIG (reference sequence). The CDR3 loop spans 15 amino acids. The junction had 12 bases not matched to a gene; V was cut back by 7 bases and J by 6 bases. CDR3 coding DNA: TGTGCCTTCCCCCTAGGAGGGGGCGGTAATTCACCCCTCCACTTT. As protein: CAFPLGGGGNSPLHF.

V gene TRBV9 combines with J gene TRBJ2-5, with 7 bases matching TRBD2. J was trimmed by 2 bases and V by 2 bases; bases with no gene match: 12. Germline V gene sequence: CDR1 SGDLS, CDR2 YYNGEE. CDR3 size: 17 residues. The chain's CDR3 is CASSVVEFLGGQETQYF. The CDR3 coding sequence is TGTGCCAGCAGCGTCGTTGAGTTTTTGGGGGGGCAAGAGACCCAGTACTTC.

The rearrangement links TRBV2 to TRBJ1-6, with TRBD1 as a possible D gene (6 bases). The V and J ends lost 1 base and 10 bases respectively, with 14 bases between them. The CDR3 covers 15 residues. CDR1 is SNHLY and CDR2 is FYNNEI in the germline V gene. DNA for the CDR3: TGTGCCAGCAGTGAAGAGGTGGGGGCTGGCTCACCCCTCCACTTT. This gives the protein CASSEEVGAGSPLHF.

DNA for the CDR3: TGTGCCAGCAGCGCTTATGACCTGGGGAGCTATGGCTACACCTTC. This gives the protein CASSAYDLGSYGYTF. V and J are TRBV5-6 and TRBJ1-2; D remains ambiguous. The germline gives CDR1 SGHDT, CDR2 YYEEEE. The CDR3 has 15 amino acids. Trimming stripped 4 bases from V and 4 bases from J, with 17 bases between.

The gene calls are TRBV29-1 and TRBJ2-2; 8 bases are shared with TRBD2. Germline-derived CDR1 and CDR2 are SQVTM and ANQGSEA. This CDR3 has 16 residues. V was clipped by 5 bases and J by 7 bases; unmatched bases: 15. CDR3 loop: CSVPRAGGGASGELFF. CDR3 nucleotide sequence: TGCAGCGTTCCCCGAGCCGGGGGGGGCGCGAGCGGGGAGCTGTTTTTT.

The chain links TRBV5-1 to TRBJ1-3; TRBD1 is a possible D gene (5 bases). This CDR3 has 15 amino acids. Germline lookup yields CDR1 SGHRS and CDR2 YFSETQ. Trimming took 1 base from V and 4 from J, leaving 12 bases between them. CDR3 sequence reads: CASSLMGLGGNTIYF. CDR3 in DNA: TGCGCCAGCAGCTTGATGGGGCTCGGAGGAAACACCATATATTTT.